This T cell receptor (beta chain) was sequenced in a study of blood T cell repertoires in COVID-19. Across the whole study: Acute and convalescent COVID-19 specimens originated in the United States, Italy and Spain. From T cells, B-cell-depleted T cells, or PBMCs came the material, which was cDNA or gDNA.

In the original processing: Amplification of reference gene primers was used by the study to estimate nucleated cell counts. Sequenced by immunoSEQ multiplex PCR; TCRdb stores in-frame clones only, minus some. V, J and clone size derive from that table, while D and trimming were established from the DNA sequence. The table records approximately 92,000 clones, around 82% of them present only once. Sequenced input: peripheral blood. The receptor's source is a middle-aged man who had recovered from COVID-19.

CDR3 sequence reads: CASSLVARADTEAFF. CDR3 sequence (DNA): TGTGCCAGCAGCTTGGTCGCCAGGGCTGACACTGAAGCTTTCTTT. The gene calls are TRBV11-2 and TRBJ1-1; D may be TRBD1 (5 bases). CDR1 and CDR2 (germline): SGHAT, FQNNGV. The V end was cut by 3 bases, the J end by 3 bases, with 14 bases between. The CDR3 runs 15 residues.